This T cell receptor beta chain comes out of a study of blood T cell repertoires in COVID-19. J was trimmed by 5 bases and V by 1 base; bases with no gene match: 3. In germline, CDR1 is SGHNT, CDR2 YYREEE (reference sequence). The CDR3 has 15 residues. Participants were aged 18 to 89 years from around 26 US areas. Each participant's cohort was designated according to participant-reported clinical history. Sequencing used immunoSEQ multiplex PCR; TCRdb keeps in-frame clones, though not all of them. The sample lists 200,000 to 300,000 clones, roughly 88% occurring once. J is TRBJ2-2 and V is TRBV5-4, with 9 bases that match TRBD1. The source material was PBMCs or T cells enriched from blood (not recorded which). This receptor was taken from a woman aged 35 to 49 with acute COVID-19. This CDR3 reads CASSLNRGHTGELFF. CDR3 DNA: TGTGCCAGCAGCTTGAACAGGGGGCATACCGGGGAGCTGTTTTTT.